What follows are 26 T cell receptor beta chains derived from one specimen sequenced in a study of cytomegalovirus exposure and HLA in healthy donors. 60 Vbeta and 13 Jbeta primers were used in PCR. Using immunoSEQ multiplex PCR, the repertoire was profiled, and TCRdb retains in-frame clones only, with some absent. This table holds roughly 160,000 clones, under 90% found once. Sequenced input: PBMCs. The receptors come from a man aged 25 to 40 in good health and CMV-seronegative.

This chain's CDR3 is CASKITGSITGELFF. DNA of the CDR3: TGTGCCAGCAAAATTACCGGGTCTATCACCGGGGAGCTGTTTTTT. The chain uses TRBV28 and TRBJ2-2; D uncertain. CDR3 length: 15 amino acids. Germline lookup yields CDR1 MDHEN and CDR2 SYDVKM. V lost 7 bases and J lost 4, with 16 bases in between. The complete variable domain, with remaining parts taken from reference TRBV28 and TRBJ2-2, reads DVKVTQSSRYLVKRTGEKVFLECVQDMDHENMFWYRQDPGLGLRLIYFSYDVKMKEKGDIPEGYSVSREKKERFSLILESASTNQTSMYLCASKITGSITGELFFGEGSRLTVL.

About this clone: An end of the junction differs from the germline gene, which may be a read error. The J gene is TRBJ1-1, the V gene TRBV7-9, with D possibly matching TRBD1 (5 bases). This CDR3 is built from 14 residues. The V gene's germline CDR1 is SEHNR and CDR2 FQNEAQ (reference sequence). This chain's CDR3 is CSSSLGVGGTEAFF. The CDR3 region has the DNA TGTTCCAGCAGCTTAGGAGTTGGGGGGACTGAAGCTTTCTTT.

The rearrangement uses TRBV7-2 and TRBJ2-1; D possibly corresponds to TRBD1 (5 bases). The CDR3 has 15 residues. Germline V gene sequence: CDR1 SGHTA, CDR2 FQGNSA. Trimming left V 5 bases short and J 3 bases short, with 14 bases between. CDR3 amino acids: CASSPDNQYYNEQFF. In DNA, the CDR3 is TGTGCCAGCAGCCCGGACAATCAATACTACAATGAGCAGTTCTTC.

This clone occurred a few times. The V and J genes are TRBV27 and TRBJ1-2, with D perhaps TRBD1 (5 bases). Trimming shortened V by 2 bases and J by 8 bases, and 24 bases separated the two germline ends. The CDR3 has 17 residues. CDR1 is MNHEY and CDR2 is SMNVEV in the germline V gene (reference sequence). CDR3 loop: CASSLAPIGMGQSGYTF. The DNA for the CDR3 is TGTGCCAGCAGTTTAGCACCTATAGGAATGGGGCAGAGCGGCTACACCTTC.

The sample holds a few counts of this clone. In DNA form, the CDR3 reads TGTGCCACCAGCTCCGACAGGAAAGGCGAGCAGTACTTC. Translating gives CATSSDRKGEQYF. This chain links TRBV15 with TRBJ2-7, with a weak D call TRBD1 (6 bases). The germline V gene encodes CDR1 LNHNV and CDR2 YYDKDF (reference sequence). This CDR3 comprises 13 residues. Trimming removed 5 bases from V and 6 bases from J, with 14 bases in between.

J is TRBJ2-1 and V is TRBV18; 7 nucleotides align to TRBD2. Germline V CDR1 and CDR2: KGHSH, LQKENI. Unmatched junction bases numbered 7, after V lost 3 bases and J lost 5 bases. The CDR3 covers 15 residues. The CDR3 DNA reads as TGTGCCAGCTCACCGGCCGGGACTACAAACAATGAGCAGTTCTTC. Translation gives CASSPAGTTNNEQFF.

This chain uses TRBV5-1 with TRBJ2-7; D is perhaps TRBD1 (6 bases). Germline CDR1 reads SGHRS; CDR2 reads YFSETQ. Trimming took 8 bases from V and 5 from J, leaving 20 bases between them. This CDR3 region has 14 residues. The CDR3 DNA reads TGCGCCAGTAAGGAATCAGACAGGTCAAACGAGCAGTACTTC. Amino acids: CASKESDRSNEQYF.

The J gene is TRBJ1-2, the V gene TRBV7-2, with 8 bases lining up with TRBD1. The CDR3 runs to 15 residues. The V gene end was trimmed by 5 bases and the J gene end by 8 bases; junction bases not matched to a gene: 13. The germline CDR1 and CDR2 sequences are SGHTA and FQGNSA. DNA of the CDR3: TGTGCCAGCAGCCCACGGACAGGGCACTATGCCGGCTACACCTTC. Translation: CASSPRTGHYAGYTF. Looking up the rest from reference TRBV7-2 and TRBJ1-2 gives the full variable domain: GAGVSQSPSNKVTEKGKDVELRCDPISGHTALYWYRQSLGQGLEFLIYFQGNSAPDKSGLPSDRFSAERTGGSVSTLTIQRTQQEDSAVYLCASSPRTGHYAGYTFGSGTRLTVV.

This rearrangement joins TRBV15 to TRBJ2-5; D call uncertain. The CDR3 runs to 13 residues. Germline V gives CDR1 LNHNV, CDR2 YYDKDF (reference sequence). Trimming stripped 1 base from V and 5 bases from J, with 8 bases between. CDR3: CATSRALWETQYF. DNA of the CDR3: TGTGCCACCAGCAGAGCACTGTGGGAGACCCAGTACTTC.

Only a few counts were recorded for this clone. The chain joins TRBV7-9 to TRBJ2-2; D not certain. The CDR3 loop spans 13 amino acids. V gave up 2 bases and J gave up 6 bases, with 7 bases separating them. The germline V gene has CDR1 SEHNR and CDR2 FQNEAQ (reference sequence). CDR3 loop: CASSLKAPGELFF. The CDR3 DNA sequence: TGTGCCAGCAGCTTAAAAGCACCCGGGGAGCTGTTTTTT.

The gene calls are TRBV7-7 and TRBJ2-2; TRBD2 is a possible D gene (6 bases). Trimming took 5 bases from V and 4 from J, leaving 17 bases between them. This CDR3 contains 16 residues. Germline V gene lookup returns CDR1 SSHAT and CDR2 FNYEAQ (reference sequence). The CDR3 sequence: CASSPRAGLLTGELFF. CDR3 coding DNA: TGTGCCAGCAGCCCCCGTGCGGGGCTTCTCACCGGGGAGCTGTTTTTT. The full variable domain, rest sourced from reference TRBV7-7 and TRBJ2-2, is GAGVSQSPRYKVTKRGQDVTLRCDPISSHATLYWYQQALGQGPEFLTYFNYEAQPDKSGLPSDRFSAERPEGSISTLTIQRTEQRDSAMYRCASSPRAGLLTGELFFGEGSRLTVL.

The chain links TRBV9 to TRBJ2-2; 7 bases line up with TRBD2. Trimming removed 3 bases from V and 3 bases from J; junction bases left unmatched: 8. Germline V CDR1 and CDR2: SGDLS, YYNGEE. The CDR3 sequence is 16 residues long. CDR3 region: CASSGSAGTDTGELFF. In DNA form, the CDR3 reads TGTGCCAGCAGCGGGTCAGCGGGGACGGACACCGGGGAGCTGTTTTTT. The full variable domain, with the rest looked up from reference TRBV9 and TRBJ2-2, is DSGVTQTPKHLITATGQRVTLRCSPRSGDLSVYWYQQSLDQGLQFLIQYYNGEERAKGNILERFSAQQFPDLHSELNLSSLELGDSALYFCASSGSAGTDTGELFFGEGSRLTVL.

This clone was seen a single time. The CDR3 here is CASSLYDISNTEAFF. The CDR3 DNA is TGTGCCAGCAGCCTCTACGACATTTCCAACACTGAAGCTTTCTTT. The V gene is TRBV7-9, the J gene TRBJ1-1; no reliable D call. Germline V gene sequence: CDR1 SEHNR, CDR2 FQNEAQ (reference sequence). Trimming took off 5 bases at V and 2 bases at J, with 15 bases between the two ends. This CDR3 is built from 15 residues.

The chain combines TRBV27 with TRBJ2-2, with 7 bases identical to TRBD1. J was trimmed by 4 bases and V by 8 bases; bases with no gene match: 10. This CDR3 region has 15 residues. Germline CDR1 and CDR2: MNHEY and SMNVEV (reference sequence). The CDR3 DNA sequence: TGTGCCAGCGGAATATTAGACAGGGCCACCGGGGAGCTGTTTTTT. This encodes CASGILDRATGELFF.

V is TRBV28 and J is TRBJ1-1; 7 nucleotides agree with TRBD1. The germline V gene encodes CDR1 MDHEN and CDR2 SYDVKM. The V and J ends lost 7 bases and 5 bases, in that order; junction bases with no gene match: 7. The CDR3 has 13 residues. Here the CDR3 reads CASILRGRTEAFF. The CDR3, as DNA: TGTGCCAGCATCCTGAGGGGGCGAACTGAAGCTTTCTTT.

This clone has just one count. The genes are TRBV28 and TRBJ2-7, with 7 bases lining up with TRBD1. The germline gives CDR1 MDHEN, CDR2 SYDVKM. The CDR3 loop spans 12 amino acids. DNA for the CDR3: TGTGCATGGTCAAGGGGGCTCCACGAGCAGTACTTC. Protein product: CAWSRGLHEQYF.

The chain is built from TRBV10-3 and TRBJ2-5, with 15 bases fitting TRBD2. This CDR3 region has 19 residues. V lost 8 bases, J lost 4 bases, and 17 bases stayed unmatched. CDR1 and CDR2 (germline): ENHRY, SYGVKD. In nucleotides, the CDR3 is TGTGCCATCGGCTCGCCCCGGACTAGCGGGAGGGGTATAGGAGAGACCCAGTACTTC. Protein product: CAIGSPRTSGRGIGETQYF.

This chain uses TRBV2 with TRBJ1-4; D perhaps matches TRBD1 (5 bases). CDR1 and CDR2 (germline): SNHLY, FYNNEI. CDR3 length equals 15 residues. V was shortened by 0 bases and J by 5 bases, with 10 bases between the two germline ends. CDR3 sequence reads: CASSEAGGGNEKLFF. As DNA, the CDR3 is TGTGCCAGCAGTGAAGCGGGGGGGGGAAATGAAAAACTGTTTTTT.

Here the CDR3 DNA reads TGTGCCAGCAGCTCGCCTGACAGGCCCCACGAGCAGTACTTC. Its protein is CASSSPDRPHEQYF. The chain couples TRBV5-4 to TRBJ2-5; D might be TRBD1 (6 bases). The J call is doubtful: the DNA matches TRBJ2-7 better. The germline V gene has CDR1 SGHNT and CDR2 YYREEE (reference sequence). CDR3 length equals 14 residues.

V usage is TRBV5-1 and J usage is TRBJ1-1, with D unclear. The CDR3 covers 12 residues. The V and J ends lost 5 bases and 1 base respectively, with 6 bases between them. The germline V gene encodes CDR1 SGHRS and CDR2 YFSETQ. The CDR3, as DNA: TGCGCCAGCAGGAGGGAGAACACTGAAGCTTTCTTT. Translated, it gives CASRRENTEAFF.

The gene calls are TRBV5-4 and TRBJ1-1, with a weak D call TRBD1 (5 bases). Germline V gene lookup returns CDR1 SGHNT and CDR2 YYREEE (reference sequence). Trimming pared 1 base from V and 1 base from J, leaving 11 bases between. CDR3 length: 15 residues. CDR3 residues: CASSLKTAWNTEAFF. In nucleotides, the CDR3 is TGTGCCAGCAGCTTGAAGACAGCGTGGAACACTGAAGCTTTCTTT.

This chain joins TRBV6-6 and TRBJ2-7; 9 bases fit TRBD1. Germline CDR1 reads MNHNY; CDR2 reads SVGAGI (reference sequence). The CDR3 length is 15 residues. Trimming cost V 6 bases and J 4 bases; bases outside gene matches: 10. The CDR3 spells CASRLQTGGKYEQYF. DNA for the CDR3: TGTGCCAGCAGACTACAGACAGGGGGTAAATACGAGCAGTACTTC.

The chain recombines TRBV5-6 with TRBJ2-7; 8 bases match TRBD1. CDR1 SGHDT and CDR2 YYEEEE come from the germline V gene. The CDR3 runs to 14 residues. With 0 bases clipped from V and 7 bases from J, the junction kept 6 bases outside the gene matches. The CDR3 coding sequence is TGTGCCAGCAGCTTGGGACAGGGGTCGTGGGAGCAGTACTTC. Translating it yields CASSLGQGSWEQYF.

The chain has TRBV7-9 and TRBJ2-2, with D possibly matching TRBD2 (5 bases). The germline V gene encodes CDR1 SEHNR and CDR2 FQNEAQ (reference sequence). V was clipped by 0 bases and J by 4 bases, with 12 bases between them. CDR3 length equals 16 residues. The CDR3 bases are TGTGCCAGCAGCTTAGCAGCCCTAGCTGCCACCGGGGAGCTGTTTTTT. Translated, it gives CASSLAALAATGELFF. The full variable domain, its missing parts supplied by reference TRBV7-9 and TRBJ2-2, is DTGVSQNPRHKITKRGQNVTFRCDPISEHNRLYWYRQTLGQGPEFLTYFQNEAQLEKSRLLSDRFSAERPKGSFSTLEIQRTEQGDSAMYLCASSLAALAATGELFFGEGSRLTVL.

This clone has only a few counts. The chain combines TRBV30 with TRBJ2-5, with TRBD2 identical over 7 bases. Germline CDR1 is GTSNPN and CDR2 is SVGIG (reference sequence). V shed 1 base and J 5 bases; nucleotides not matched to a gene: 10. This CDR3 comprises 15 residues. CDR3 sequence (DNA): TGTGCCTGGAGTGCTGGAATGACTAGCCTGGAGACCCAGTACTTC. Residues: CAWSAGMTSLETQYF.

The rearrangement uses TRBV28 and TRBJ2-2, with D uncertain. From germline, CDR1 is MDHEN and CDR2 SYDVKM. Trimming shortened V by 6 bases and J by 2 bases, and 16 bases separated the two germline ends. CDR3 length equals 16 residues. The CDR3 DNA follows: TGTGCCAGCAGCTCAACATCAGCGAGTAACACCGGGGAGCTGTTTTTT. It codes for CASSSTSASNTGELFF.